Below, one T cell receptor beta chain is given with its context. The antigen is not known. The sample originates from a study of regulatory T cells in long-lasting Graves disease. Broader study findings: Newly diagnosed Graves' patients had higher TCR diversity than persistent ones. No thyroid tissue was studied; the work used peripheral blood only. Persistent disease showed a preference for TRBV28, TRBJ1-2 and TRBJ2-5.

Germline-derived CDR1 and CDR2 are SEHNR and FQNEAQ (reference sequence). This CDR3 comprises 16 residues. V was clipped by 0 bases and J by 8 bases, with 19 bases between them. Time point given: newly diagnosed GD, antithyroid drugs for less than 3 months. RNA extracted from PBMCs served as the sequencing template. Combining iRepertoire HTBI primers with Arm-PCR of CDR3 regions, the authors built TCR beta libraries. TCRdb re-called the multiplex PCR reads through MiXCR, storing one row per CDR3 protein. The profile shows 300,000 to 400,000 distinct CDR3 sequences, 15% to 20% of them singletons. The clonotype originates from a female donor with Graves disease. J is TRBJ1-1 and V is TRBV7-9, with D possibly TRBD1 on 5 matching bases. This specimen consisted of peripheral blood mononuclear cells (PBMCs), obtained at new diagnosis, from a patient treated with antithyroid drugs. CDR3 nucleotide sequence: TGTGCCAGCAGCTTAGCAGGGGCCGGGGGAACAGGAGAAGCTTTCTTT. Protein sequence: CASSLAGAGGTGEAFF. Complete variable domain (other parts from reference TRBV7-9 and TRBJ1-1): DTGVSQNPRHKITKRGQNVTFRCDPISEHNRLYWYRQTLGQGPEFLTYFQNEAQLEKSRLLSDRFSAERPKGSFSTLEIQRTEQGDSAMYLCASSLAGAGGTGEAFFGQGTRLTVV.